Given below is one T cell receptor (beta chain) in context. A junction boundary mismatches the germline segment, possibly from a read error. Three rounds of nested PCR, following a modified ARM-PCR protocol, produced the TCRbeta library. TCRdb used MiXCR to reprocess the multiplex PCR reads, holding one entry per CDR3 protein. Of 70,000 to 80,000 distinct CDR3 sequences in the sample, 72% were seen once. This specimen comes from a study of tumor and adjacent non-tumor tissue in lung cancer. The template was RNA from unsorted bulk tissue. In germline, CDR1 is MGHRA, CDR2 YSYEKL. The CDR3 covers 15 residues.

The chain joins TRBV4-1 to TRBJ1-1, with D hard to call. The clonotype was recovered from a woman aged 35 to 49 with non-small cell lung cancer. The sample comprised lung tumor tissue. CDR3 protein: CARSHVSFWDTEAFF. The CDR3 nucleotides are TGTGCCAGGAGCCATGTGTCTTTCTGGGACACTGAAGCTTTCTTT.